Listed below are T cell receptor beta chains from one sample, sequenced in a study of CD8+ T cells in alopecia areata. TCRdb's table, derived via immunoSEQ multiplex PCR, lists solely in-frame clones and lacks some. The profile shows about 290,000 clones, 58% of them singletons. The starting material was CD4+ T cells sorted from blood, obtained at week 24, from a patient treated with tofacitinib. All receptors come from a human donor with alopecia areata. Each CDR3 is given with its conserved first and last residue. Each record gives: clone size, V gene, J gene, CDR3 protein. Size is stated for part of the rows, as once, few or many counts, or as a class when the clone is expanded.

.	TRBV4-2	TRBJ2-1	CASSSLGGSDEQFF
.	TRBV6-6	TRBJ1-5	CASSGRDPIEPQHF
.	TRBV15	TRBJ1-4	CATSITGVSNEKLFF
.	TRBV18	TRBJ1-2	CASSPAGTNYGYTF
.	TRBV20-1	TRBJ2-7	CSQRGPYEQYF
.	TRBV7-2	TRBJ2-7	CASSLGGSGQYF
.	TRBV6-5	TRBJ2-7	CASSQPGLAGGEQYF
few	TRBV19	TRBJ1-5	CASTSLYSNQPQHF
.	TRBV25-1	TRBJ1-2	CASSPGAGFYGYTF
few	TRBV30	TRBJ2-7	CAWDRDAYEQYF
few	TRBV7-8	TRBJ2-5	CASSLARGGPETQYF
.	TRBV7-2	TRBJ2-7	CASSLATLRDSEQYF
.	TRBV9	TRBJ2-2	CASRRDTNTGELFF
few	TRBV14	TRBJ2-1	CASRLGGGSEQFF
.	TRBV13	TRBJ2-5	CASSAFFRGQGETQYF
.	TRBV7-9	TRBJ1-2	CASSTAASYGYTF
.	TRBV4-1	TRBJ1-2	CASSQDNAGFYGYTF
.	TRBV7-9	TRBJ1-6	CASSLVRADSPLHF
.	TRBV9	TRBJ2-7	CASSVGFPSTHEQYF
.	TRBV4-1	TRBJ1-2	CASSPIGTSKASNYGYTF
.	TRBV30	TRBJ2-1	CAWGPYNEQFF
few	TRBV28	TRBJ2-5	CASSSPAASGQETQYF
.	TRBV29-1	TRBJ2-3	CSVGRLAGSTDTQYF
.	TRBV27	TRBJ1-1	CASSYRDRGLSEAFF
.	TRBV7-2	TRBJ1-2	CASSLEGNNYGYTF
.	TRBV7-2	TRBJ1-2	CASSSSGPSSGYTF
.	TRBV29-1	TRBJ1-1	CSVVRKMNTEAFF
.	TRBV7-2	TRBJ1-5	CASSPDRGWGQPQHF
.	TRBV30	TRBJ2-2	CAWSRNTGELFF
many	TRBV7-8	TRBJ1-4	CASSLVGGATNEKLFF
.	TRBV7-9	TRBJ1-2	CASSLEDRAFYGYTF
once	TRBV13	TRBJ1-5	CASSSQNQPQHF
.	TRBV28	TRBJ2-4	CASSTPSWGQALLAKNIQYF
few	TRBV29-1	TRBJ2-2	CSARRTFTGELFF
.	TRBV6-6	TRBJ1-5	CASSYSVRGGNQPQHF
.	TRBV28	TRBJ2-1	CASSPLSGTGYNEQFF
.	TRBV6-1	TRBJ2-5	CASTPGGQETQYF
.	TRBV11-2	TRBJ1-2	CASSLVPGTAYGYTF
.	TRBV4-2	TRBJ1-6	CASSPPLPGPLHF
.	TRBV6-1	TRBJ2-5	CASCREVGETQYF
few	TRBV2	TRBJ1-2	CASMRQGGSVYGYTF
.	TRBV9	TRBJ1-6	CASSATGQGLNSPLHF
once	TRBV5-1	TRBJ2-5	CASSLEGRELETQYF
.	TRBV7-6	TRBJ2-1	CAIHGPDGNEQFF
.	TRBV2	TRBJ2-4	CASSEGLRKLAKNIQYF
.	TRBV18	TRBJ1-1	CASSPSLNTEAFF
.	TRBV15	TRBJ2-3	CATSRGGRLVSRADTQYF
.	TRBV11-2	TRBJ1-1	CASSQGTNTEAFF
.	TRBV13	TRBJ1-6	CASSFGQAGDNSPLHF
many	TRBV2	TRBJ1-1	CASSGNKNTEAFF
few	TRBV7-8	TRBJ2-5	CASSFRTGGETQYF
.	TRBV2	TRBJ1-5	CASRDRVGQPQHF